This T cell receptor beta chain was captured in a study of identical twins. MiXCR, run by TCRdb on the 5' RACE reads, gives a single entry per CDR3 protein. The profile covers 500,000 to 550,000 distinct CDR3 sequences, with about 20% appearing a single time and approximately 0.48% taken by the ten largest. The CDR3 loop spans 13 amino acids. Trimming left V 7 bases short and J 5 bases short, with 14 bases between. Germline assignment: CDR1 SGHAT and CDR2 FQNNGV. This clonotype was counted between two and nine times. Its antigen is still unknown. Whole-study findings and limits: The study reached conclusions through statistical analysis that was cross-sectional, not following the same donors. Potential partial confounding of zero-insertion analyses by invariant MAIT and iNKT cells was noted. For out-of-frame alpha sequences shared by twins, low generation probability was in excess.

This same sample was also taken into another study, of yellow fever vaccine responses in identical twins.

What was sequenced was CD4+ T cells sorted from blood. The rearrangement links TRBV11-2 to TRBJ1-2; D is possibly TRBD1 (6 bases). This sequence was found in a woman aged 18-29 years in good health. CDR3 coding DNA: TGTGCCAGCACCAAAACAGGGAGTTATGGCTACACCTTC. It is translated as CASTKTGSYGYTF.